This T cell receptor (beta chain) was documented in a study of cytomegalovirus exposure and HLA in healthy donors. Study-wide points: Cytomegalovirus association was assigned to approximately 160 TCR beta chains.

V was cut by 2 bases and J by 4 bases, with 11 bases left in between. This CDR3 is 14 amino acids long. Germline CDR1 is MNHEY and CDR2 is SVGAGI. The PCR made use of 60 Vbeta and 13 Jbeta primers. Produced via immunoSEQ multiplex PCR; TCRdb's table is partial and in-frame only. The top ten clones hold around 2.4% of a sample with about 180,000 clones, around 77% of them seen once. This clone was recorded a few times. Its target is unknown. Other DNA sequences from this sample encode an identical CDR3 as well. This clonotype was obtained from a man aged 60 to 75 in good health and CMV-seronegative. The source material was PBMCs. The chain has TRBV6-5 and TRBJ1-1; D unclear. The CDR3 sequence is CASSYLGGGTEAFF. The CDR3 nucleotides are TGTGCCAGCAGTTACCTCGGAGGCGGCACTGAAGCTTTCTTT.